This T cell receptor beta chain was profiled in a study of cytotoxic CD8 clonotypes in ibrutinib-treated CLL. About the research overall: Responses comprised 25 or so partial and 2 complete; at median approximately 72 months, approximately 15 remained remitted and about twelve progressed.

Repertoires were generated with immunoSEQ multiplex PCR, while TCRdb's copy carries only in-frame clones and drops some. The sample has approximately 340,000 clones, under 70% seen once. About this clone: Its antigen is not identified.

Germline assignment: CDR1 SGHTA and CDR2 FQGNSA. This CDR3 spans 14 amino acids. Trimming left V 5 bases short and J 2 bases short, with 13 bases between. Study-wide points: Clonality rose at ibrutinib response and fell back toward baseline at progression.

The source was PBMCs, collected after 36 months of ibrutinib treatment. This chain connects TRBV7-2 to TRBJ2-7; D is ambiguous. This receptor was taken from a human donor with chronic lymphocytic leukemia. CDR3 loop: CASSTNPLAYEQYF. The CDR3 nucleotides are TGTGCCAGCAGCACAAACCCCCTGGCCTACGAGCAGTACTTC.